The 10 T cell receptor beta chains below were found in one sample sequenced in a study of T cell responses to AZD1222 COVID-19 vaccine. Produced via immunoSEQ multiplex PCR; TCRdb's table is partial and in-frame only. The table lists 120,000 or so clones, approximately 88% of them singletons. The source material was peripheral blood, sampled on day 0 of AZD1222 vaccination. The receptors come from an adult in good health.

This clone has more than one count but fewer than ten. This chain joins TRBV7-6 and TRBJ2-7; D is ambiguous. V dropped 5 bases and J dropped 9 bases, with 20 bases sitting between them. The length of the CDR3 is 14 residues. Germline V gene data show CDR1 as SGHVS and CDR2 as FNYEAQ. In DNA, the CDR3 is TGTGCCAGCAGCCACACTACCGATGGTACTTGGCAGTACTTC. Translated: CASSHTTDGTWQYF. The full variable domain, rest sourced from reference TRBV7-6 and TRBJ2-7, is GAGVSQSPRYKVTKRGQDVALRCDPISGHVSLYWYRQALGQGPEFLTYFNYEAQQDKSGLPNDRFSAERPEGSISTLTIQRTEQRDSAMYRCASSHTTDGTWQYFGPGTRLTVT.

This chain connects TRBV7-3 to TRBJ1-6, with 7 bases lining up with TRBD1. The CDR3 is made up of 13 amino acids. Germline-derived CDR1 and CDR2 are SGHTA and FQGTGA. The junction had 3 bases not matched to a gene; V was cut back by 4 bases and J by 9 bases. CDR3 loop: CASSSQGGSPLHF. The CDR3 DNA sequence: TGTGCCAGCAGCTCTCAGGGGGGTTCACCCCTCCACTTT.

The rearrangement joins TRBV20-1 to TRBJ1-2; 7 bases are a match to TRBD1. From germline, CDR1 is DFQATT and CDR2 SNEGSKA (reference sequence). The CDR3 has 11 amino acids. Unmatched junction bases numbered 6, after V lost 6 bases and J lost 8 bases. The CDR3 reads CSAKRGQGYTF. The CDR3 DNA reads TGCAGTGCCAAAAGGGGGCAGGGCTACACCTTC.

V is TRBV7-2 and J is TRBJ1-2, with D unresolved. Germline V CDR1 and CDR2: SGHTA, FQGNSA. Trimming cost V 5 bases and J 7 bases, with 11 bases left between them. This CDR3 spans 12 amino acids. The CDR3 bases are TGTGCCAGCAGCCCCTACAATGGTGGCTACACCTTC. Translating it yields CASSPYNGGYTF.

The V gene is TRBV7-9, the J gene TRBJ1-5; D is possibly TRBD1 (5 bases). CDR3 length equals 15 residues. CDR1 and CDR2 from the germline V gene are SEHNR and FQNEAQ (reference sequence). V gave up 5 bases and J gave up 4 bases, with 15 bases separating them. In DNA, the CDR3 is TGTGCCAGCAGCCCCCCGGTGGGGGTGAATCAGCCCCAGCATTTT. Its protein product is CASSPPVGVNQPQHF.

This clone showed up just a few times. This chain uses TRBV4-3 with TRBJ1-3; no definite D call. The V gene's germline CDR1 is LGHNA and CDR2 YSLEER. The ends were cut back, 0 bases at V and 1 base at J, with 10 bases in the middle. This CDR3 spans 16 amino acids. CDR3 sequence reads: CASSQEAGGSGNTIYF. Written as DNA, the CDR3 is TGCGCCAGCAGCCAAGAAGCGGGAGGGTCTGGAAACACCATATATTTT.

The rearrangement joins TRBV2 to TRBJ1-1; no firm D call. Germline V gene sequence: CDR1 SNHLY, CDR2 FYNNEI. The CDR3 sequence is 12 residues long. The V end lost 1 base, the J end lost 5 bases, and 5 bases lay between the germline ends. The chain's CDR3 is CASSEGWTEAFF. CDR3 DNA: TGTGCCAGCAGTGAAGGGTGGACTGAAGCTTTCTTT.

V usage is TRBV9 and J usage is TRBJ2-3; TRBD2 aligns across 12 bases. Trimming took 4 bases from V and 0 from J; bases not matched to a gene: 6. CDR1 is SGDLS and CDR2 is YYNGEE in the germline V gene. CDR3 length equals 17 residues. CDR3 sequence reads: CASSPGLAGSSTDTQYF. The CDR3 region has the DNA TGTGCCAGCAGCCCGGGACTAGCGGGTTCTAGCACAGATACGCAGTATTTT. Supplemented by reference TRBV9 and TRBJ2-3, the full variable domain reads DSGVTQTPKHLITATGQRVTLRCSPRSGDLSVYWYQQSLDQGLQFLIQYYNGEERAKGNILERFSAQQFPDLHSELNLSSLELGDSALYFCASSPGLAGSSTDTQYFGPGTRLTVL.

The CDR3 nucleotides read TGCAGCGTTGGTGAACAAAAACTAAACTATGGCTACACCTTC. Translated, it gives CSVGEQKLNYGYTF. The chain employs TRBV29-1 and TRBJ1-2; no definite D call. Between the trimmed V and J ends, which lost 4 bases and 2 bases, there was a span of 14 bases. The V gene's germline CDR1 is SQVTM and CDR2 ANQGSEA. The CDR3 extends over 14 amino acids.

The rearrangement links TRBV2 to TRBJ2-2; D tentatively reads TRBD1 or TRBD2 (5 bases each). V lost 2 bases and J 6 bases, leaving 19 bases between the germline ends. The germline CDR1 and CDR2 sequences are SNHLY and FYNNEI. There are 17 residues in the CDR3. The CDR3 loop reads CASSETPGPPPAGELFF. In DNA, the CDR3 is TGTGCCAGCAGTGAAACCCCGGGACCACCTCCCGCCGGGGAGCTGTTTTTT.